Described below is a single T cell receptor (beta chain) sequence and its context. The antigen is unknown. Germline V gene sequence: CDR1 GTSNPN, CDR2 SVGIG (reference sequence). The CDR3 totals 14 residues. The germline V and J ends were trimmed by 7 bases and 1 base, with 17 bases remaining between them. Measured with immunoSEQ multiplex PCR; TCRdb has only the in-frame clones, and not every one. The table has over 150,000 clones, about nine tenths seen once; the top ten hold roughly 6%. This sample is part of a study of cytomegalovirus exposure and HLA in healthy donors. The approximately 120-subject validation cohort, separate from the roughly 700-subject first cohort, included the donors. Study findings and constraints: Reportedly, cytomegalovirus status was diagnosed with high sensitivity and specificity. The tendency of first-cohort TCR clusters to co-occur in the approximately 120 validation repertoires was identified by a subsequent analysis. Among TCR beta chains, those listed as cytomegalovirus-associated numbered over 150.

This TCR came from a woman in her 30s in good health and CMV-seronegative. Sequences were obtained from PBMCs. The chain carries TRBV30 and TRBJ2-7; tentative D call: TRBD1 (6 bases). The CDR3 reads CASGVPRGSYEQYF. The CDR3 DNA sequence: TGTGCCTCCGGGGTTCCTAGGGGGTCCTACGAGCAGTACTTC.